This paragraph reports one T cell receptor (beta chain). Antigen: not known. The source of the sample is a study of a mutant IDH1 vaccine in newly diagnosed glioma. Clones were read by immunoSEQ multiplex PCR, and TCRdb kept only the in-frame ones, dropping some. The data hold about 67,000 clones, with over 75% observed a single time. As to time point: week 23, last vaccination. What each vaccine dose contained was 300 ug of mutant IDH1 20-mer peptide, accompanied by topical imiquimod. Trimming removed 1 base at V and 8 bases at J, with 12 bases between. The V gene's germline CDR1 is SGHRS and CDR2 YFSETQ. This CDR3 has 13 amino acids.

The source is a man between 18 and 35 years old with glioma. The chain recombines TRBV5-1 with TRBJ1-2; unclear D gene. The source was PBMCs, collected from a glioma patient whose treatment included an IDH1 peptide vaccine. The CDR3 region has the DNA TGCGCCAGCAGCTTGTATGGCGACTCAGGCTACACCTTC. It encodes CASSLYGDSGYTF.